Listed below are T cell receptor beta chains from one sample, sequenced in a study of T cell changes during pregnancy in multiple sclerosis. This table comes from immunoSEQ multiplex PCR, and its TCRdb copy is limited to in-frame clones, with some not included. The data contain about 100,000 clones, about 90% of them singletons. Here the sequenced sample was peripheral blood, taken after pregnancy. These receptors were taken from a female donor with multiple sclerosis, enrolled in a pregnancy study. The CDR3 runs from the conserved cysteine through the conserved F or W. A D gene is named only where the DNA matches it firmly. Clone size is shown for a subset of rows, as once, few, many or a class of expanded clone.

>TRBD2|TRBJ2-7|.|TRBV19
CASSIAAGGSYEQYF
TGTGCCAGTAGTATAGCTGCGGGGGGATCCTACGAGCAGTACTTC
>TRBD1|TRBJ2-7|.|TRBV7-2
CASSLWGQGYEQYF
TGTGCCAGCAGCCTTTGGGGACAGGGATACGAGCAGTACTTC
>.|TRBJ1-2|.|TRBV2
CASSPQGDGYTF
TGTGCCAGCAGTCCACAGGGTGATGGCTACACCTTC
>.|TRBJ2-1|.|TRBV29-1
CSVAISYNEQFF
TGCAGCGTAGCCATATCCTACAATGAGCAGTTCTTC
>TRBD2|TRBJ2-1|.|TRBV7-9
CASSLPGGTTRGEQFF
TGTGCCAGCAGCTTGCCGGGGGGTACGACACGAGGTGAGCAGTTCTTC
>.|TRBJ1-5|.|TRBV2
CASSASAGDTLNQPQHF
TGTGCCAGCAGCGCCTCGGCGGGGGACACCCTCAATCAGCCCCAGCATTTT
>TRBD1|TRBJ1-6|.|TRBV2
CASRTDRVDNSPLHF
TGTGCCAGCAGGACGGACAGGGTCGATAATTCACCCCTCCACTTT
>TRBD1|TRBJ1-3|.|TRBV5-6
CASSWRTGTGNTIYF
TGTGCCAGCAGCTGGCGGACAGGGACTGGAAACACCATATATTTT
>TRBD1|TRBJ1-3|.|TRBV30
CAWSKVGGTTIYF
TGTGCCTGGAGTAAAGTAGGGGGCACCACCATATATTTT
>TRBD1|TRBJ2-3|.|TRBV4-3
CASSQRTGANTDTQYF
TGCGCCAGCAGCCAACGGACAGGGGCCAACACAGATACGCAGTATTTT
>TRBD2|TRBJ2-1|.|TRBV28
CASIKAGGGKKNEQFF
TGTGCCAGCATAAAAGCGGGAGGGGGGAAAAAGAATGAGCAGTTCTTC
>.|TRBJ2-2|.|TRBV2
CASSEWGGGTGELFF
TGTGCCAGCAGTGAGTGGGGGGGCGGCACCGGGGAGCTGTTTTTT
>TRBD1|TRBJ1-4|once|TRBV6-1
CASRTGFEKLFF
TGTGCCAGCAGGACAGGGTTTGAAAAACTGTTTTTT
>.|TRBJ2-1|.|TRBV6-5
CASSRTEPHNEQFF
TGTGCCAGCAGTCGGACTGAACCCCACAATGAGCAGTTCTTC
>.|TRBJ1-1|.|TRBV4-3
CASSQDYGGMNTEAFF
TGCGCCAGCAGCCAAGATTATGGCGGAATGAACACTGAAGCTTTCTTT
>.|TRBJ2-3|.|TRBV18
CASSPRPQTGRSADTQYF
TGTGCCAGCTCACCAAGACCCCAGACAGGGAGGTCTGCAGATACGCAGTATTTT
>.|TRBJ2-7|.|TRBV27
CASSSPSTFVEQYF
TGTGCCAGCAGTTCCCCCTCTACCTTCGTCGAGCAGTACTTC
>.|TRBJ2-7|.|TRBV29-1
CSGKGHYEQYF
TGCAGTGGGAAGGGACACTACGAGCAGTACTTC
>.|TRBJ2-5|.|TRBV21-1
CASSKVNRTQETQYF
TGTGCCAGCAGCAAAGTTAACAGGACCCAAGAGACCCAGTACTTC
>TRBD1|TRBJ1-2|.|TRBV30
CAWTVTRGSYGYTF
TGTGCCTGGACAGTGACCAGGGGGAGCTATGGCTACACCTTC
>TRBD1|TRBJ2-2|.|TRBV30
CAWSVRTGLTGELFF
TGTGCCTGGAGTGTACGGACAGGTCTGACCGGGGAGCTGTTTTTT
>TRBD2|TRBJ2-1|.|TRBV18
CASSPPGTSSPKARFF
TGTGCCAGCTCACCGCCCGGGACTAGCAGTCCTAAGGCTCGTTTCTTC
>TRBD1|TRBJ1-1|.|TRBV5-1
CASSLGPGTGNTEAFF
TGCGCCAGCAGCTTGGGACCCGGGACAGGGAACACTGAAGCTTTCTTT
>.|TRBJ2-7|.|TRBV11-2
CASSVTDSSYYEQYF
TGTGCCAGCAGCGTAACGGACAGCTCCTATTACGAGCAGTACTTC
>.|TRBJ2-1|once|TRBV6-1
CASSGAGFYNEQFF
TGTGCCAGCAGTGGGGCAGGCTTCTACAATGAGCAGTTCTTC
>.|TRBJ2-5|.|TRBV18
CASSGGQKETQYF
TGTGCCAGCTCGGGTGGACAGAAAGAGACCCAGTACTTC
>.|TRBJ1-1|.|TRBV7-2
CASSPTGSDLNTEAFF
TGTGCCAGCAGCCCTACAGGGTCCGACTTGAACACTGAAGCTTTCTTT
>TRBD2|TRBJ2-1|.|TRBV28
CASSPGTSGDNEQFF
TGTGCCAGCAGTCCCGGGACTAGCGGTGACAATGAGCAGTTCTTC
>.|TRBJ2-4|.|TRBV4-1
CASSQDGSGQLPGDIQYF
TGCGCCAGCAGCCAAGACGGGTCGGGACAACTCCCTGGGGACATTCAGTACTTC
>TRBD1|TRBJ1-5|.|TRBV6-1
CASSDGQGGNQPQHF
TGTGCCAGCAGTGATGGGCAGGGGGGCAATCAGCCCCAGCATTTT
>TRBD2|TRBJ2-7|.|TRBV29-1
CSVIQAGGREQYF
TGCAGCGTTATCCAAGCGGGGGGGCGGGAGCAGTACTTC
>.|TRBJ2-5|.|TRBV19
CASSMDSWETQYF
TGTGCCAGTAGTATGGACAGTTGGGAGACCCAGTACTTC
>TRBD1|TRBJ1-6|.|TRBV6-5
CASSPRDRDSPLHF
TGTGCCAGCAGCCCTCGGGACAGGGATTCACCCCTCCACTTT
>TRBD1|TRBJ1-2|.|TRBV5-1
CASSLSGLQGSGYTF
TGCGCCAGCAGCTTGTCAGGCCTACAGGGGTCTGGCTACACCTTC
>TRBD2|TRBJ2-3|.|TRBV28
CASMNGGGRDTQYF
TGTGCCAGCATGAACGGGGGGGGGAGGGATACGCAGTATTTT
>TRBD2|TRBJ2-2|.|TRBV28
CASSWTSGKHGELFF
TGTGCCAGCAGTTGGACTAGCGGGAAGCACGGGGAGCTGTTTTTT
>TRBD1|TRBJ1-3|.|TRBV10-3
CAIKKGQAGSGNTIYF
TGTGCCATCAAGAAGGGACAGGCCGGCTCTGGAAACACCATATATTTT
>.|TRBJ2-7|.|TRBV25-1
CASSGHPRRGYGYEQYF
TGTGCCAGCAGTGGACACCCTCGACGGGGATACGGCTACGAGCAGTACTTC
>.|TRBJ2-7|once|TRBV7-9
CASSPGVTTYEQYF
TGTGCCAGCAGCCCGGGGGTTACCACCTACGAGCAGTACTTC
>.|TRBJ1-5|once|TRBV13
CASSYGGVGNQPQHF
TGTGCCAGCAGCTATGGAGGTGTGGGCAATCAGCCCCAGCATTTT